This TCR beta chain was sequenced during a study of blood T cell repertoires in COVID-19. Sequencing used immunoSEQ multiplex PCR; TCRdb keeps in-frame clones, though not all of them. The sample lists over 250,000 clones, 75% to 90% occurring once. Per the germline V gene, CDR1 is ENHRY and CDR2 is SYGVKD. Trimming removed 0 bases from V and 6 bases from J, with 17 bases in between. The CDR3 covers 16 residues. The TCR was taken from a woman in her seventies with acute or convalescent COVID-19. Sequencing was done on a sample of peripheral blood. V gene TRBV10-3 combines with J gene TRBJ1-1; D is possibly TRBD1 (6 bases). CDR3 residues: CAISESSGGLNAEAFF. CDR3 nucleotides: TGTGCCATCAGTGAGTCGAGTGGGGGCCTTAACGCTGAAGCTTTCTTT.